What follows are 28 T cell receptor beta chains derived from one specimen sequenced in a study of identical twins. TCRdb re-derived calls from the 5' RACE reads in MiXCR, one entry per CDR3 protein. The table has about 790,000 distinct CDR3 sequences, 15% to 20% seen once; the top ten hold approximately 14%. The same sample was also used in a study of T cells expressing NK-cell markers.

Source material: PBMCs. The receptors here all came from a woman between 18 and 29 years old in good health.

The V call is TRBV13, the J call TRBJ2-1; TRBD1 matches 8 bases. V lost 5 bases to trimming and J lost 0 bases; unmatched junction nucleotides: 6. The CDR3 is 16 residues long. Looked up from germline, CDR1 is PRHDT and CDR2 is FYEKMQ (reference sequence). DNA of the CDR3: TGTGCCAGCAGCCCACGACAGGGGTACTCCTACAATGAGCAGTTCTTC. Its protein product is CASSPRQGYSYNEQFF.

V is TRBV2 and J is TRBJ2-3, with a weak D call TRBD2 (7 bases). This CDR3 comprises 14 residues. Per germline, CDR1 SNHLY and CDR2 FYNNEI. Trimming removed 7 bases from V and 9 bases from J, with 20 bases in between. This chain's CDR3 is CASTAGAKGITQYF. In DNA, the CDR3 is TGTGCCAGCACGGCGGGGGCGAAGGGGATCACGCAGTATTTT.

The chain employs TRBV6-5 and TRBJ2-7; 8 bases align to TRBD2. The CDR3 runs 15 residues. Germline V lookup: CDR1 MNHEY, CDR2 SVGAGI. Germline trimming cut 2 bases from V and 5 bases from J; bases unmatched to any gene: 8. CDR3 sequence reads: CASSYTAGGIDEQYF. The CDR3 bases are TGTGCCAGCAGTTACACGGCGGGGGGCATCGACGAGCAGTACTTC.

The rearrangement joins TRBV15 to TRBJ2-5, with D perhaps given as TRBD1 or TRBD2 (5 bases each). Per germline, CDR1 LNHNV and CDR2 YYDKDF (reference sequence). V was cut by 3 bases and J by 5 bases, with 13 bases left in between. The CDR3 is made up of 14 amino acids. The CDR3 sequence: CATSSWGSRETQYF. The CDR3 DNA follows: TGTGCCACCAGCAGTTGGGGGAGTCGGGAGACCCAGTACTTC.

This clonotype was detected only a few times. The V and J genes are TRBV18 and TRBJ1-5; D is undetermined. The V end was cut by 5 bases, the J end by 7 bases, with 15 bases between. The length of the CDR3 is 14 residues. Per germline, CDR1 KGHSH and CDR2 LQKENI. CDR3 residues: CASSSTRVGQPQHF. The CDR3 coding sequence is TGTGCCAGCTCATCCACCCGGGTCGGGCAGCCCCAGCATTTT.

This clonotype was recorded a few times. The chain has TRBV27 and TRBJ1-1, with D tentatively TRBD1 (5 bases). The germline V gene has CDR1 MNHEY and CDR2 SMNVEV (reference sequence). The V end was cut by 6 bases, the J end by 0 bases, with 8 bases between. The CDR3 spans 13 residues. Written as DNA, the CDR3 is TGTGCCAGCAGACAACAGGTGAACACTGAAGCTTTCTTT. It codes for CASRQQVNTEAFF.

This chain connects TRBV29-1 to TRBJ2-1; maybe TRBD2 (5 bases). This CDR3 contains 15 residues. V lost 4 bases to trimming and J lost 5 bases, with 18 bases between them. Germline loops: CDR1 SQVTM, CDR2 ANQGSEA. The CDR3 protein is CSVAGLQRKDNEQFF. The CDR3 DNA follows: TGCAGCGTTGCGGGCCTACAGCGGAAAGACAATGAGCAGTTCTTC.

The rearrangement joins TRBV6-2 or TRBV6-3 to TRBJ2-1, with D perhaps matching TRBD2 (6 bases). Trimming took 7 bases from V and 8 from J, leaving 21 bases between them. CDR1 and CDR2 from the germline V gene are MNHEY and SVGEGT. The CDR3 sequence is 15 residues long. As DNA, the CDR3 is TGTGCCAGCATGTCTAACGGGAGACGCAGCGATGAGCAGTTCTTC. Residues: CASMSNGRRSDEQFF.

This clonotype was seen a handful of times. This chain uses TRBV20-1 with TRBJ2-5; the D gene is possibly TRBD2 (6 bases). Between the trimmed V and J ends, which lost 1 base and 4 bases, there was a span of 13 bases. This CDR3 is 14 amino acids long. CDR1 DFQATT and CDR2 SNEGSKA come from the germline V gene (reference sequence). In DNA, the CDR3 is TGCAGTGCTAGAGTGGCGGGAACAAGAGAGACCCAGTACTTC. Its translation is CSARVAGTRETQYF.

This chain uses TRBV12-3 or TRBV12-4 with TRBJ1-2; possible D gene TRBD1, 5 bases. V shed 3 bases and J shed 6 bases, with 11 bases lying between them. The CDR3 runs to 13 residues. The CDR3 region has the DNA TGTGCCAGCAGTTTCCCCAGGGCCAATGGCTACACCTTC. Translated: CASSFPRANGYTF.

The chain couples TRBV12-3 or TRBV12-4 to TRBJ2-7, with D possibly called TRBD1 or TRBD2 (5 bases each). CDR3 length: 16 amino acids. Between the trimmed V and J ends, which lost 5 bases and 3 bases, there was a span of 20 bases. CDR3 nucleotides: TGTGCCAGCAGTCCCCTCGGGACGACGCGGAGCTACGAGCAGTACTTC. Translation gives CASSPLGTTRSYEQYF.

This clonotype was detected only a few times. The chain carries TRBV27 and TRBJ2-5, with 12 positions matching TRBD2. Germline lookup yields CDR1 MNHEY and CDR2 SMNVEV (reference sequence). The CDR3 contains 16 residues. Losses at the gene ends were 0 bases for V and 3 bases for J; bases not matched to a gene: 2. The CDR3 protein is CASSLSLAGGEETQYF. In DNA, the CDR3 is TGTGCCAGCAGTTTATCGCTAGCGGGAGGGGAAGAGACCCAGTACTTC.

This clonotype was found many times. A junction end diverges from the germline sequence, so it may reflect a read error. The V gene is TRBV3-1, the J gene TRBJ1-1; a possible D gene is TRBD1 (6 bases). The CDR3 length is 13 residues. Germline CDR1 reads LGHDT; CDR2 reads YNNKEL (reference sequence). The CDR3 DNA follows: TGCGCCAGCAGCCAGGGACAGAACACTGAAGCTTTCTTT. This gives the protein CASSQGQNTEAFF. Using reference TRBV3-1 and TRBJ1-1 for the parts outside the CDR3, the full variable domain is DTAVSQTPKYLVTQMGNDKSIKCEQNLGHDTMYWYKQDSKKFLKIMFSYNNKELIINETVPNRFSPKSPDKAHLNLHINSLELGDSAVYFCASSQGQNTEAFFGQGTRLTVV.

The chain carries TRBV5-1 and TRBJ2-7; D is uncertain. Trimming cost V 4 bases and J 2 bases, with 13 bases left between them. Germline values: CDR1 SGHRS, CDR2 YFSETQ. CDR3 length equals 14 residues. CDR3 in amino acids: CASSRYYLPYEQYF. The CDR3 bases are TGCGCCAGCAGCAGGTATTATCTTCCCTACGAGCAGTACTTC.

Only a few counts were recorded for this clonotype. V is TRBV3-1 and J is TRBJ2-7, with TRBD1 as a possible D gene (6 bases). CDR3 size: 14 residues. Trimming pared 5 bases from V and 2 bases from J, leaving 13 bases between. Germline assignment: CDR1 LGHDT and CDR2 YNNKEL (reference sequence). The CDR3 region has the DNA TGTGCCAGCAGCAATATGGGGGACACCTACGAGCAGTACTTC. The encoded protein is CASSNMGDTYEQYF.

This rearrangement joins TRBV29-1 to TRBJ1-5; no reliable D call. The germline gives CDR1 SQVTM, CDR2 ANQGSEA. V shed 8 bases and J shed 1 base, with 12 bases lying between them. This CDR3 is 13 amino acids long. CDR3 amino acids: CSTWGGSNQPQHF. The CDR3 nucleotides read TGCAGCACCTGGGGAGGAAGCAATCAGCCCCAGCATTTT.

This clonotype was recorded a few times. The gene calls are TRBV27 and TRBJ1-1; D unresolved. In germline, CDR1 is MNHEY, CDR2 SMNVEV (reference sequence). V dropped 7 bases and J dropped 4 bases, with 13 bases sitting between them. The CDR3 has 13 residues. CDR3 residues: CASIPTLGTEAFF. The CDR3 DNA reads TGTGCCAGCATCCCTACACTTGGCACTGAAGCTTTCTTT.

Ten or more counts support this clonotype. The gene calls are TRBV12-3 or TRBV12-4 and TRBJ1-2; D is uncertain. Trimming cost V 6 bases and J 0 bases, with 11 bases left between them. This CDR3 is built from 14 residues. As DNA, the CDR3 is TGTGCCAGCAGCAACTCGCGGTCTAACTATGGCTACACCTTC. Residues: CASSNSRSNYGYTF.

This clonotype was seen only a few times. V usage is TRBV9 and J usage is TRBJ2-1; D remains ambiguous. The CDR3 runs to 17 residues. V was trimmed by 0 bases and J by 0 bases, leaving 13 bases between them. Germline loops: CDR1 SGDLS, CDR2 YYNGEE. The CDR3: CASSVGHSGASYNEQFF. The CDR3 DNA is TGTGCCAGCAGCGTAGGTCACTCTGGAGCCTCCTACAATGAGCAGTTCTTC.

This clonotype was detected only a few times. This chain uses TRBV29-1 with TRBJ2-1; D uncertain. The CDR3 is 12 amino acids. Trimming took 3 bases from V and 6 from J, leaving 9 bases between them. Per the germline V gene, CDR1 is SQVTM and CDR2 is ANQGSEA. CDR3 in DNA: TGCAGCGTTGAGGACGGAGCCAATGAGCAGTTCTTC. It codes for CSVEDGANEQFF.

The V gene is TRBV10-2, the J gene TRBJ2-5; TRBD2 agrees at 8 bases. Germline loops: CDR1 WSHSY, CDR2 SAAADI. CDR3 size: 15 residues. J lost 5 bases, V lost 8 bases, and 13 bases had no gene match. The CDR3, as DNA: TGCGCCAGCTGCCTATTAGCGGGGAGGTTGGAGACCCAGTACTTC. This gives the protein CASCLLAGRLETQYF.

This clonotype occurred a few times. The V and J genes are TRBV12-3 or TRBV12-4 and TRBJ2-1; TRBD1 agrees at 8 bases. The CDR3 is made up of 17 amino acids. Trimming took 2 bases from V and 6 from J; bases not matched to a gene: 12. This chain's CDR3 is CASSLIPRQGSSNEQFF. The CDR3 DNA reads TGTGCCAGCAGTTTAATACCGAGACAGGGGAGCAGCAATGAGCAGTTCTTC.

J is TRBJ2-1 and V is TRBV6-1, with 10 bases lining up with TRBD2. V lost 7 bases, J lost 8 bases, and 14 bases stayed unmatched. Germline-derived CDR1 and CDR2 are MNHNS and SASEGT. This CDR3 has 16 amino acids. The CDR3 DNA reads TGTGCCAGCAATCGGGGTGCGGCTAGCGGGAGACATGAGCAGTTCTTC. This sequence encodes CASNRGAASGRHEQFF.

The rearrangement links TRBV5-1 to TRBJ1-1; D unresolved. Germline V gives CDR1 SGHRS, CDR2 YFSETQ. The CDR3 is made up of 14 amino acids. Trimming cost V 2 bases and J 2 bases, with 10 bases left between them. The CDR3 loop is CASSFSGRNTEAFF. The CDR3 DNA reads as TGCGCCAGCAGCTTCTCAGGTCGTAACACTGAAGCTTTCTTT.

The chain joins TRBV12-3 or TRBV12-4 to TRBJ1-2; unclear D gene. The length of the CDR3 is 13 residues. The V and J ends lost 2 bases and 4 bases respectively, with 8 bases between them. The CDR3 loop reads CASSLQAFYGYTF. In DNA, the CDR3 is TGTGCCAGCAGTTTACAAGCGTTCTATGGCTACACCTTC.

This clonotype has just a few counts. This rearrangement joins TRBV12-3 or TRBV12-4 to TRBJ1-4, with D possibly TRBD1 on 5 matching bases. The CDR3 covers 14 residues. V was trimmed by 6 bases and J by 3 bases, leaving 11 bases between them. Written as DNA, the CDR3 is TGTGCCAGCAGCAGACGGGGGTCTAATGAAAAACTGTTTTTT. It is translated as CASSRRGSNEKLFF.

Written as DNA, the CDR3 is TGCGCCAGCAGCTTGGACAGGATAGTTTTGGATGAGCAGTACTTC. It yields the protein CASSLDRIVLDEQYF. The genes are TRBV5-1 and TRBJ2-7; maybe TRBD1 (5 bases). The CDR3 totals 15 residues. The V gene's germline CDR1 is SGHRS and CDR2 YFSETQ. V was trimmed by 0 bases and J by 7 bases, leaving 17 bases between them.

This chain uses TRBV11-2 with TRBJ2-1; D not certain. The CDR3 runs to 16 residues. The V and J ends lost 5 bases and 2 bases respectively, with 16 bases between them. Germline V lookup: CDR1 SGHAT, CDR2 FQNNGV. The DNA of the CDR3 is TGTGCCAGCAGCCCCCGACTCTCGGGTACCTACAATGAGCAGTTCTTC. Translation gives CASSPRLSGTYNEQFF.